This is a list of T cell receptor beta chains from one sample in a study of blood T cell repertoires in COVID-19. Profiled with immunoSEQ multiplex PCR; TCRdb holds only in-frame clones, not every one. Of 290,000 or so clones listed, 87% are singletons. The sequenced material came from peripheral blood. The receptor source for this set is a man aged 18 to 35 with active or convalescent COVID-19. Each CDR3 is given with its conserved first and last residue. Fields, in order: D gene, V gene, CDR3 protein. A D gene is named only where the DNA matches it firmly.

d_gene: TRBD2
v_gene: TRBV27
CDR3aa: CASRGWGLAGVGGKNIQYF

d_gene: TRBD1
v_gene: TRBV28
CDR3aa: CASSGITGVQPQHF

d_gene: TRBD1
v_gene: TRBV27
CDR3aa: CASSRTGHSPLHF

d_gene: NA
v_gene: TRBV10-3
CDR3aa: CAISELASSYNEQFF

d_gene: TRBD2
v_gene: TRBV3-1/TRBV3-2
CDR3aa: CASSPGGAGGLETQYF

d_gene: TRBD1
v_gene: TRBV28
CDR3aa: CASRPTGGHEKLFF

d_gene: NA
v_gene: TRBV11-2
CDR3aa: CASRLLGGGSYEQYF

d_gene: NA
v_gene: TRBV5-4
CDR3aa: CASSSAHQPFQFF

d_gene: TRBD1
v_gene: TRBV11-3
CDR3aa: CASSSGRDREETQYF

d_gene: NA
v_gene: TRBV6-5
CDR3aa: CASRRDNPYNEQFF

d_gene: TRBD1
v_gene: TRBV28
CDR3aa: CASSSGTGEYGYTF

d_gene: TRBD1
v_gene: TRBV10-2
CDR3aa: CASRVGQGGQPQHF

d_gene: NA
v_gene: TRBV5-1
CDR3aa: CASSLDRALEETQYF

d_gene: TRBD2
v_gene: TRBV9
CDR3aa: CASSVRQRGFSTTDTQYF

d_gene: NA
v_gene: TRBV2
CDR3aa: CASSEGLNTGELFF

d_gene: NA
v_gene: TRBV7-8
CDR3aa: CASSSRTVYGRYSNQPQHF

d_gene: NA
v_gene: TRBV19
CDR3aa: CASSRVGRDQPQHF

d_gene: NA
v_gene: TRBV7-9
CDR3aa: CASSSRTADTQYF

d_gene: NA
v_gene: TRBV5-6
CDR3aa: CASSWGLGSGNTIYF

d_gene: TRBD2
v_gene: TRBV27
CDR3aa: CASRLAGAYNEQFF

d_gene: TRBD2
v_gene: TRBV19
CDR3aa: CASSVAGTQYF

d_gene: TRBD2
v_gene: TRBV7-2
CDR3aa: CASSTAGGPTDTQYF

d_gene: TRBD2
v_gene: TRBV14
CDR3aa: CASSQKMTLSGRPGMGRLFF

d_gene: TRBD2
v_gene: TRBV9
CDR3aa: CASSKSGGQGTQYF

d_gene: NA
v_gene: TRBV6-1
CDR3aa: CASSEASGGGTDTQYF

d_gene: NA
v_gene: TRBV28
CDR3aa: CASSLSYGGYTF

d_gene: TRBD2
v_gene: TRBV5-1
CDR3aa: CASSFSGRAWYEQYF

d_gene: TRBD2
v_gene: TRBV7-3
CDR3aa: CASSARTSGSYNEQFF

d_gene: NA
v_gene: TRBV2
CDR3aa: CASSSQGGLLNNEQFF

d_gene: NA
v_gene: TRBV12-3/TRBV12-4
CDR3aa: CASRLRDLELFF

d_gene: NA
v_gene: TRBV24-1
CDR3aa: CATRDRDTDTQYF

d_gene: NA
v_gene: TRBV9
CDR3aa: CASSATATNEKLFF

d_gene: NA
v_gene: TRBV4-2
CDR3aa: CASSPQGRVNYGYTF

d_gene: NA
v_gene: TRBV2
CDR3aa: CASRQQKETQYF

d_gene: TRBD1
v_gene: TRBV6-5
CDR3aa: CASSPQGGSGNTIYF

d_gene: TRBD1
v_gene: TRBV7-2
CDR3aa: CASSYQGAGNTQYF

d_gene: NA
v_gene: TRBV13
CDR3aa: CASSLSVPGTLNTEAFF

d_gene: NA
v_gene: TRBV27
CDR3aa: CASSWRTTDTQYF

d_gene: TRBD1
v_gene: TRBV7-2
CDR3aa: CASTPRDREKMNTEAFF

d_gene: NA
v_gene: TRBV27
CDR3aa: CASSLEGGLSPLHF

d_gene: NA
v_gene: TRBV28
CDR3aa: CASRGGANYGYTF

d_gene: NA
v_gene: TRBV11-2
CDR3aa: CASSRWDIRGEKLFF

d_gene: NA
v_gene: TRBV2
CDR3aa: CASSSQGSGTEAFF

d_gene: TRBD1
v_gene: TRBV27
CDR3aa: CASRQRTGGFEKLFF

d_gene: TRBD1
v_gene: TRBV27
CDR3aa: CASRINRGGAEAFF

d_gene: NA
v_gene: TRBV19
CDR3aa: CASSIDQYTGELFF

d_gene: NA
v_gene: TRBV19
CDR3aa: CASSLDYNDNTEAFF

d_gene: NA
v_gene: TRBV2
CDR3aa: CASSRSSITDTQYF

d_gene: TRBD2
v_gene: TRBV29-1
CDR3aa: CSVERAGVGDTQYF

d_gene: NA
v_gene: TRBV19
CDR3aa: CASSMPPQALYGYTF

d_gene: TRBD1
v_gene: TRBV19
CDR3aa: CASSRGQGADQPQHF

d_gene: TRBD1
v_gene: TRBV27
CDR3aa: CASSRGQGRGYTF

d_gene: NA
v_gene: TRBV7-6
CDR3aa: CASSLAYSAEAFF

d_gene: TRBD2
v_gene: TRBV3-1/TRBV3-2
CDR3aa: CASSLRGTIPYEQYF